This T cell receptor beta chain is from a study of T cells in Graves' hyperthyroidism and ophthalmopathy. Comments on this clonotype: The antigen is undetermined.

Amplification of TCR beta CDR3 regions was performed using RNA transcripts as template. First-round RT-PCR with HTBI primers amplified the TCR CDR3 region. TCRdb recomputed calls from the multiplex PCR reads with MiXCR, one row per CDR3 protein. This table holds about 540,000 distinct CDR3 sequences, roughly 50% found once. The CDR3 runs 14 residues. Germline values: CDR1 MGHRA, CDR2 YSYEKL. Trimming stripped 5 bases from V and 2 bases from J, with 11 bases between. Used for diagnoses were clinical symptoms, serum thyroxine and TRAb, thyroid ultrasound and orbital computed tomography. The study, taken as a whole, reports: Blood also carried most thyroid clonotypes expanded above 0.001. Ophthalmopathy, which appeared later, was predicted by the model a median about 6 months before onset.

This chain uses TRBV4-1 with TRBJ2-3; D remains unclear. The sequence was obtained from a woman between 18 and 30 years old with Graves' hyperthyroidism. Material: peripheral blood or thyroid tissue (not recorded which). CDR3 residues: CASSTRPNTDTQYF. The CDR3 DNA reads TGCGCCAGCAGCACCCGACCGAACACAGATACGCAGTATTTT.